This paragraph reports one TCR beta chain. This sample was taken from a study of blood T cell repertoires in COVID-19. Study-level background: Material from acute and convalescent COVID-19 was sourced from the United States, Italy and Spain.

The authors' processing: Estimated nucleated cell counts came from reference gene primer amplification. Assay: immunoSEQ multiplex PCR; the TCRdb copy retains only in-frame clones and omits some. Clone size and the V and J calls come from that table; the DNA yielded D and trimming. The sample consists of around 170,000 clones, roughly nine tenths of them appearing once. This TCR was sampled from a woman in her twenties or thirties with active or convalescent COVID-19. Input material: peripheral blood.

The CDR3 coding sequence is TGTGCCAGCAGCCCCCTCGTCTCTTATGGCTACACCTTC. This encodes CASSPLVSYGYTF. The chain recombines TRBV11-2 with TRBJ1-2; D is unclear. This CDR3 has 13 residues. Germline-derived CDR1 and CDR2 are SGHAT and FQNNGV. V was cut by 5 bases and J by 5 bases, with 12 bases left in between.